This T cell receptor (beta chain) was captured in a study of identical twins. The authors used template switching to add a universal primer site and gave cDNA unique molecular identifiers. One entry per CDR3 protein, called by TCRdb with MiXCR from the 5' RACE reads. The sample contains around 1.7 million distinct CDR3 sequences, about 30% of which appear only once. With 2 bases removed from V and 7 bases from J, the gap between germline ends came to 33 bases. Germline CDR1 reads MNHEY; CDR2 reads SVGEGT. The CDR3 has 20 amino acids. Note on this clonotype: Its antigen is unknown.

Study outcomes and limitations: Compared with unrelated sharing, twin-shared out-of-frame alpha sequences had more low-probability sequences. Abundant beta clonotypes from cord blood bore fewer insertions; memory repertoires lacked this pattern.

The sequence came from a newborn girl in good health. The specimen sequenced was cord blood. The chain uses TRBV6-2 or TRBV6-3 and TRBJ2-7; D may be TRBD1 (9 bases). CDR3 sequence reads: CASSYRIQGHSGTGLNEQYF. The DNA for the CDR3 is TGTGCCAGCAGTTACAGGATACAGGGACATAGCGGGACAGGGCTAAATGAGCAGTACTTC.